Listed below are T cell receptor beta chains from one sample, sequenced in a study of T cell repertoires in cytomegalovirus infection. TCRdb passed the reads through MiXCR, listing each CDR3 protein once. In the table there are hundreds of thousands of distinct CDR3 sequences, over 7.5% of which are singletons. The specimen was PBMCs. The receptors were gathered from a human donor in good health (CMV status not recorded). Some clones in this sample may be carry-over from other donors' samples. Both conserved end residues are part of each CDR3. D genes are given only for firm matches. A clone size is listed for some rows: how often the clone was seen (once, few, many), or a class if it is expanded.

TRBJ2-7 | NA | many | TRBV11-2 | TGTGCCAGCAGCTATGACCAACCTAGGGTATACGAGCAGTACTTC | CASSYDQPRVYEQYF
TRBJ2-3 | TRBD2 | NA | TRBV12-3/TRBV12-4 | TGTGCCAGCCTCCGGGGGGGAGATACGCAGTATTTT | CASLRGGDTQYF
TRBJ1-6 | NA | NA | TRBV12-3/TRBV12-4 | TGTGCCAGCAAAGGCCGGGGGAGCTCCTATAATTCACCCCTCCACTTT | CASKGRGSSYNSPLHF
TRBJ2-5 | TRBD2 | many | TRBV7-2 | TGTGCCAGCAGCTTAGCCCTACGAGGACCTAGCGGGGGGGCTAAGACCCAGTACTTC | CASSLALRGPSGGAKTQYF
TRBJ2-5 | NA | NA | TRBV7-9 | TGTGCCAGCAGCTACGGACAACCCCGAGGGGAGACCCAGTACTTC | CASSYGQPRGETQYF
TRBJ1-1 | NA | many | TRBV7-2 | TGTGCCAGCAGCCTAGACAGGAGAAACACTGAAGCTTTCTTT | CASSLDRRNTEAFF
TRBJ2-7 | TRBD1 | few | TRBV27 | TGTGCCAGCAGTTCTCTACAGGGGGGCTCCTACGAGCAGTACTTC | CASSSLQGGSYEQYF
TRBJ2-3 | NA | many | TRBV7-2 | TGTGCCAGCAGCTCCCAAGGGGCGGCGGGCACAGATACGCAGTATTTT | CASSSQGAAGTDTQYF
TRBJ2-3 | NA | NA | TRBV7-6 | TGTGCCAGCAGCTCCGGCCGGGACGCGATAGATACGCAGTATTTT | CASSSGRDAIDTQYF
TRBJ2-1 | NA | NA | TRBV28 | TGTGCCAGCAGCCCAGATGGTCCGGGGGCCAATGAGCAGTTCTTC | CASSPDGPGANEQFF
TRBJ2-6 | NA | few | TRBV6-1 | TGTGCCAGCAGCATTTCAGGGCCCTCTGGGGCCAACGTCCTGACTTTC | CASSISGPSGANVLTF
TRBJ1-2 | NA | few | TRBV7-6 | TGTGCCAGCAGCCCCAGAGTGACCCCGTATGGCTACACCTTC | CASSPRVTPYGYTF
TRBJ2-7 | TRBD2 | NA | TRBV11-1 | TGTGCCAGCAGCTTAGGTCTTCGGCTAGCGGGAGTTGGAGAGCAGTACTTC | CASSLGLRLAGVGEQYF
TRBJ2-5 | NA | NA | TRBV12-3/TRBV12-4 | TGTGCCAGCAGTTTCATTCATGAGACCCAGTACTTC | CASSFIHETQYF
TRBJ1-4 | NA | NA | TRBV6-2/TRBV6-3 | TGTGCCAGCAGTTCGATACAGGGAAAACTGTTTTTT | CASSSIQGKLFF
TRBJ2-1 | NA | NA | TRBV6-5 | TGTGCCAGCAGTTACGCGTCGGGCCTACCTAGGGAGCAGTTCTTC | CASSYASGLPREQFF